Below, 22 T cell receptor beta chains from the same sample are listed, as sequenced in a study of spatial heterogeneity in lung cancer. The time point is: sample taken at primary tumor resection. TCRdb processed the 5' RACE reads anew with MiXCR; each CDR3 protein has one entry. Of around 37,000 distinct CDR3 sequences listed, under 8% are singletons. The sample was PBMCs, taken at surgery. The source of these receptors is a female donor with early-stage non-small cell lung cancer.

This clonotype was counted many times. The chain couples TRBV4-3 to TRBJ1-4; 7 positions agree with TRBD1. CDR3 size: 19 residues. Trimming at V came to 4 bases and at J to 3 bases, leaving 17 bases not matched to a gene. The germline CDR1 and CDR2 sequences are LGHNA and YSLEER. The CDR3 DNA is TGCGCCAGCAGCCCACTACCAGGGGGACGGGGCATGGCTAATGAAAAACTGTTTTTT. Amino acids: CASSPLPGGRGMANEKLFF.

This clonotype has ten or more counts. This chain uses TRBV4-2 with TRBJ1-2, with no clear D. Germline CDR1 LGHNA, CDR2 YNFKEQ. Between the trimmed V and J ends, which lost 1 base and 4 bases, there was a span of 7 bases. The CDR3 is 13 amino acids. The CDR3, as DNA: TGTGCCAGCAGCCAAGTGTACGGCTATGGCTACACCTTC. Amino acid sequence: CASSQVYGYGYTF.

This clonotype came up many times. The V gene is TRBV5-6, the J gene TRBJ2-7; maybe TRBD1 (6 bases). The CDR3 consists of 14 residues. V lost 4 bases to trimming and J lost 3 bases, with 14 bases between them. Germline V lookup: CDR1 SGHDT, CDR2 YYEEEE. CDR3 sequence (DNA): TGTGCCAGCAGCACCGGGACAACTCTCTACGAGCAGTACTTC. It yields the protein CASSTGTTLYEQYF.

This clonotype was observed at least ten times. The rearrangement uses TRBV15 and TRBJ2-7, with D hard to call. The CDR3 runs to 13 residues. Germline V gives CDR1 LNHNV, CDR2 YYDKDF (reference sequence). The V end was cut by 0 bases, the J end by 4 bases, with 7 bases between. The CDR3 region has the DNA TGTGCCACCAGCAGAGATCGAGGATACGAGCAGTACTTC. Encoded protein: CATSRDRGYEQYF.

This clonotype was seen ten or more times. This chain joins TRBV20-1 and TRBJ1-6; 7 bases align to TRBD1. This CDR3 is built from 14 residues. The junction had 7 bases not matched to a gene; V was cut back by 6 bases and J by 5 bases. From germline, CDR1 is DFQATT and CDR2 SNEGSKA (reference sequence). The chain's CDR3 is CSASQGGDNSPLHF. CDR3 nucleotide sequence: TGCAGTGCGTCTCAGGGGGGAGATAATTCACCCCTCCACTTT.

Concerning this clonotype itself: One junction end disagrees with the germline gene, perhaps due to a read error. CDR3 sequence (DNA): TGTGCTAGCAGCTTAGCGGGGCCGGGGGAGACCCAGTACTTC. Translation: CASSLAGPGETQYF. The chain is built from TRBV7-7 and TRBJ2-5; 8 bases are shared with TRBD2. The CDR3 runs to 14 residues. The germline V gene encodes CDR1 SSHAT and CDR2 FNYEAQ (reference sequence).

This clonotype was counted only a few times. An end of the junction does not agree with germline; a read error may underlie this. The V gene is TRBV28, the J gene TRBJ2-6; D remains ambiguous. The CDR3 has 17 residues. The germline CDR1 and CDR2 sequences are MDHEN and SYDVKM. The CDR3 loop is CASCLPSTLSGANVLTF. The DNA for the CDR3 is TGTGCCAGCTGTTTGCCGTCCACCCTCTCTGGGGCCAACGTCCTGACTTTC.

The chain uses TRBV2 and TRBJ1-1; D gene uncertain. V lost 4 bases and J 4 bases, leaving 10 bases between the germline ends. The CDR3 contains 13 residues. Germline V CDR1 and CDR2: SNHLY, FYNNEI. CDR3 sequence: CASSGESGTEAFF. CDR3 nucleotide sequence: TGTGCCAGCAGTGGGGAAAGTGGCACTGAAGCTTTCTTT.

This clonotype was detected only a few times. This chain connects TRBV20-1 to TRBJ2-5, with 9 bases matching TRBD1. V was pared by 3 bases and J by 0 bases, with 5 bases of the junction left unmatched. CDR3 length: 15 residues. Germline CDR1 and CDR2: DFQATT and SNEGSKA (reference sequence). CDR3: CSASRTGAYQETQYF. Here the CDR3 DNA reads TGCAGTGCTAGTAGGACAGGGGCCTACCAAGAGACCCAGTACTTC.

The sample holds many counts of this clonotype. J is TRBJ1-4 and V is TRBV7-3; D gene unclear. Germline V CDR1 and CDR2: SGHTA, FQGTGA. Trimming shortened V by 5 bases and J by 7 bases, and 11 bases separated the two germline ends. The CDR3 loop spans 13 amino acids. The CDR3 protein is CASSVGRGEKLFF. The DNA for the CDR3 is TGTGCCAGCAGCGTTGGACGAGGTGAAAAACTGTTTTTT.

This clonotype was seen a handful of times. The chain uses TRBV9 and TRBJ1-3; 7 nucleotides match TRBD1. Germline V gives CDR1 SGDLS, CDR2 YYNGEE. The CDR3 has 14 residues. V trimming: 5 bases; J trimming: 2 bases; junction bases outside the gene matches: 4. The CDR3 reads CASSRDRAGNTIYF. CDR3 in DNA: TGTGCCAGCAGTAGGGACAGAGCTGGAAACACCATATATTTT.

This clonotype was picked up a small number of times. V usage is TRBV6-6 and J usage is TRBJ1-1, with TRBD1 matching 7 bases. This CDR3 spans 14 amino acids. CDR1 and CDR2 from the germline V gene are MNHNY and SVGAGI (reference sequence). The V and J ends lost 6 bases and 1 base, in that order; junction bases with no gene match: 5. Written as DNA, the CDR3 is TGTGCCAGCAGCCCACAGGGGCAGAACACTGAAGCTTTCTTT. Protein: CASSPQGQNTEAFF.

This chain uses TRBV5-1 with TRBJ1-2, with TRBD1 identical over 8 bases. Germline CDR1 SGHRS, CDR2 YFSETQ. This CDR3 contains 14 residues. V was clipped by 2 bases and J by 4 bases; unmatched bases: 4. The DNA for the CDR3 is TGCGCCAGCAGCTTAACAGGGGGGTCCTATGGCTACACCTTC. This encodes CASSLTGGSYGYTF.

In this sample, this clonotype turned up a few times. V and J are TRBV20-1 and TRBJ1-6, with no clear D. The V end was cut by 7 bases, the J end by 0 bases, with 16 bases between. This CDR3 contains 16 residues. CDR1 and CDR2 (germline): DFQATT, SNEGSKA (reference sequence). The CDR3 nucleotides read TGCAGTGTCTCGCCCGGAGGGAGCTCCTATAATTCACCCCTCCACTTT. This translates into CSVSPGGSSYNSPLHF.

At least ten counts were recorded for this clonotype. In DNA, the CDR3 is TGTGCCAGCAGCTTCGAGGGGACCGGGGAGCTGTTTTTT. Protein product: CASSFEGTGELFF. V is TRBV13 and J is TRBJ2-2; D may match TRBD1 or TRBD2 (5 bases each). Germline CDR1 is PRHDT and CDR2 is FYEKMQ (reference sequence). This CDR3 is 13 amino acids long. V shed 3 bases and J shed 5 bases, with 7 bases lying between them.

This clonotype was recorded many times. The chain uses TRBV29-1 and TRBJ1-5; 8 bases are a match to TRBD1. The CDR3 has 15 amino acids. Trimming removed 5 bases from V and 2 bases from J; junction bases left unmatched: 8. Germline V lookup: CDR1 SQVTM, CDR2 ANQGSEA. CDR3 in DNA: TGCAGCGTTCTTACAGGGGGAGTTGGCAATCAGCCCCAGCATTTT. It encodes CSVLTGGVGNQPQHF.

This clonotype has ten or more counts. The genes are TRBV4-1 and TRBJ2-7, with 9 nucleotides matching TRBD1. The CDR3 consists of 15 residues. The V gene's germline CDR1 is MGHRA and CDR2 YSYEKL. V was clipped by 3 bases and J by 1 base; unmatched bases: 4. In DNA form, the CDR3 reads TGCGCCAGCAGCCAGGGACAGGGCAGGTCCTACGAGCAGTACTTC. Protein sequence: CASSQGQGRSYEQYF.

The chain is built from TRBV12-5 and TRBJ2-2; 12 positions match TRBD1. The germline gives CDR1 LGHNT, CDR2 FRNRAP. The CDR3 length is 17 residues. Unmatched junction bases numbered 7, after V lost 5 bases and J lost 3 bases. In DNA, the CDR3 is TGTGCTAGTGGTCCGGGGACAGGGGGCTCTGACACCGGGGAGCTGTTTTTT. This translates into CASGPGTGGSDTGELFF.

Points on this clonotype: Since a much larger clone is just one base distant, this may be a read error. This rearrangement joins TRBV20-1 to TRBJ1-4; the match to TRBD1 covers 9 bases. After removal of 0 bases from V and 8 bases from J, the junction contained 4 bases not matched to a gene. CDR1 is DFQATT, CDR2 SNEGSKA, per germline (reference sequence). CDR3 length: 14 amino acids. CDR3 DNA: TGCAGTGCTAGAGAAGGGACAGGGAGCGAAAAACTGTTTTTT. Translated, it gives CSAREGTGSEKLFF.

This clonotype was observed a few times. The rearrangement uses TRBV4-3 and TRBJ1-2; the D is unclear. CDR3 length: 14 amino acids. CDR1 is LGHNA, CDR2 YSLEER, per germline. V was pared by 0 bases and J by 1 base, with 6 bases between. The CDR3 reads CASSQDRVNYGYTF. The CDR3 region has the DNA TGCGCCAGCAGCCAAGACCGGGTTAACTATGGCTACACCTTC.

This clonotype has just a few counts. The chain recombines TRBV7-2 with TRBJ2-2, with 8 bases lining up with TRBD2. Trimming cost V 5 bases and J 6 bases; bases outside gene matches: 11. This CDR3 has 16 residues. Germline-derived CDR1 and CDR2 are SGHTA and FQGNSA. The CDR3 nucleotides are TGTGCCAGCAGCAAAGAGGCCGGGAGGGCGGCCGGGGAGCTGTTTTTT. Translating it yields CASSKEAGRAAGELFF.

This clonotype was counted only a few times. V is TRBV5-1 and J is TRBJ2-3, with D tentatively TRBD1 or TRBD2 (7 bases each). The CDR3 is made up of 16 amino acids. Per the germline V gene, CDR1 is SGHRS and CDR2 is YFSETQ. V lost 2 bases and J lost 5, with 18 bases in between. The CDR3 coding sequence is TGCGCCAGCAGCTTATCCCAGGGGGGGCTAGGAGATACGCAGTATTTT. Translated: CASSLSQGGLGDTQYF.